A selection of T cell receptor beta chains follows, all from one sample in a study of blood T cell repertoires in COVID-19. Here immunoSEQ multiplex PCR was the method, and the copy in TCRdb shows in-frame clones only, minus some. The sample has more than 150,000 clones; more than 85% are singletons. Source material: peripheral blood. The receptors shown here come from a man aged 55 to 70 with COVID-19, enrolled during active disease. CDR3s include the opening cysteine and the closing phenylalanine or tryptophan. The D gene is left open where the match is weak. Size values are once, few and many counts, or a class for expanded clones, and some rows have none.

TRBV7-2	TRBJ1-1	-	-	TGTGCCAGCAGCTATGGACAGTTGAACACTGAAGCTTTCTTT	CASSYGQLNTEAFF
TRBV6-2/TRBV6-3	TRBJ1-5	TRBD1	-	TGTGCCAGCAGTTCCCTCGACAGGGTAAGAGGTTTATATAGCGGCAATCAGCCCCAGCATTTT	CASSSLDRVRGLYSGNQPQHF
TRBV4-3	TRBJ2-2	-	-	TGCGCCAGCAGTTCGAGACTAAGGGTTGACGAGCTGTTTTTT	CASSSRLRVDELFF
TRBV19	TRBJ1-5	-	-	TGTGCCAGTAGTCCCCTAGTTACATCGACCCAGCATTTT	CASSPLVTSTQHF
TRBV18	TRBJ1-1	-	-	TGTGCCAGCTCACCGAGACAGATGAACACTGAAGCTTTCTTT	CASSPRQMNTEAFF
TRBV5-1	TRBJ2-5	-	-	TGCGCCAGCAGCACGGGACTGGAAGAGACCCAGTACTTC	CASSTGLEETQYF
TRBV6-5	TRBJ1-2	-	-	TGTGCCAGCAGTTATGACAGGAGAAACTATGGCTACACCTTC	CASSYDRRNYGYTF
TRBV5-1	TRBJ2-2	TRBD2	few	TGCGCCAGCAGCTTGGCCCTAGCGGGGTACGATGGCACCGGGGAGCTGTTTTTT	CASSLALAGYDGTGELFF
TRBV18	TRBJ1-3	-	-	TGTGCCAGCTCACCGCCCAGCAGGGGAAACACCATATATTTT	CASSPPSRGNTIYF
TRBV5-1	TRBJ1-5	TRBD1	-	TGCGCCAGCAGCTCGGGACAGGGAAATCAGCCCCAGCATTTT	CASSSGQGNQPQHF
TRBV7-8	TRBJ2-3	-	-	TGTGCCAGCAGCTTAAAGTCCAGGGGGGGCACAGATACGCAGTATTTT	CASSLKSRGGTDTQYF
TRBV9	TRBJ2-7	TRBD2	-	TGTGCCAGCAGCGTAGGGGTTAGCGGGAGTGGCGAGCAGTACTTC	CASSVGVSGSGEQYF
TRBV29-1	TRBJ2-6	TRBD2	-	TGCAGCGTTGTTCAACCGCGGACTAGCGGGGCAATCTCTGGGGCCAACGTCCTGACTTTC	CSVVQPRTSGAISGANVLTF
TRBV7-2	TRBJ2-3	-	-	TGTGCCAGCAGCACCATATGGGGGGGCCTAGATACGCAGTATTTT	CASSTIWGGLDTQYF
TRBV4-2	TRBJ2-3	TRBD2	once	TGTGCCAGCAGTCAAGGAATGACTAGCGGGAGTACAGATACGCAGTATTTT	CASSQGMTSGSTDTQYF
TRBV18	TRBJ2-1	TRBD2	-	TGTGCCAGCTCCCCTATAGCGGGGGCCACCTACAATGAGCAGTTCTTC	CASSPIAGATYNEQFF
TRBV14	TRBJ1-2	-	-	TGTGCCAGCAGCCTTCAGGCTAACTATGGCTACACCTTC	CASSLQANYGYTF
TRBV18	TRBJ1-2	TRBD1	-	TGTGCCAGCTCACCATCGGGACAGGGGGTTGGCTACACCTTC	CASSPSGQGVGYTF
TRBV7-8	TRBJ2-5	-	-	TGTGCCAGCAGCCCAATTCAAGAGACCCAGTACTTC	CASSPIQETQYF
TRBV6-5	TRBJ2-3	-	-	TGTGCCAGCAGTCGAGCAGATACGCAGTATTTT	CASSRADTQYF
TRBV5-1	TRBJ2-7	TRBD1	many	TGCGCCAGCAGCTTGGGTGGGACAGACAACTACGAGCAGTACTTC	CASSLGGTDNYEQYF
TRBV28	TRBJ1-1	TRBD1	-	TGTGCCAGCAGGCCGACAGGGTCGATTCAAGCTTTCTTT	CASRPTGSIQAFF
TRBV5-1	TRBJ1-5	TRBD1	-	TGCGCCAGCAGCTTGACAGGGGGCGCGGAACAGCCCCAGCATTTT	CASSLTGGAEQPQHF
TRBV6-5	TRBJ1-1	-	-	TGTGCCAGCAGTTACTCCAGGGAACAGAACACTGAAGCTTTCTTT	CASSYSREQNTEAFF
TRBV18	TRBJ2-1	-	-	TGTGCCAGCTCACCAACAAGAGGCGATGAGCAGTTCTTC	CASSPTRGDEQFF
TRBV19	TRBJ2-7	-	-	TGTGCCAGTAGTATAGGACAGTTTTACGAGCAGTACTTC	CASSIGQFYEQYF
TRBV5-1	TRBJ2-7	-	-	TGCGCCAGCAGCGTTGGTGGGGCTGGGCGGTACGAGCAGTACTTC	CASSVGGAGRYEQYF
TRBV6-2/TRBV6-3	TRBJ1-1	TRBD1	-	TGTGCCAGCAGCCGGGACAGGGTGAACATTGAAGCTTTCTTT	CASSRDRVNIEAFF
TRBV6-2/TRBV6-3	TRBJ1-2	-	-	TGTGCCAGCAGTCCGCGGGGGGGAGCTAACTATGGCTACACCTTC	CASSPRGGANYGYTF
TRBV6-1	TRBJ1-2	TRBD1	few	TGTGCCAGCAGTGAAGAAGCAGGGGGCTGGGGCTACACCTTC	CASSEEAGGWGYTF
TRBV14	TRBJ2-5	TRBD1	-	TGTGCCAGCAGCTTGGAGGGACAGGGATATCTGACCCAGTACTTC	CASSLEGQGYLTQYF
TRBV24-1	TRBJ2-3	-	-	TGTGCCACCAGTGACCCGCTGACAGGTTGGACAGATACGCAGTATTTT	CATSDPLTGWTDTQYF
TRBV18	TRBJ1-6	-	-	TGTGCCAGCTCAAATACGGGTGGCTCACCCCTCCACTTT	CASSNTGGSPLHF
TRBV10-2	TRBJ1-2	-	-	TGCGCCAGCAGTGACCAGGGAAGAGACTATGGCTACACCTTC	CASSDQGRDYGYTF
TRBV28	TRBJ1-5	-	-	TGTGCCAGCAGTTTAAGCCTCAAAGTCCAGCCCCAGCATTTT	CASSLSLKVQPQHF
TRBV7-2	TRBJ1-1	-	-	TGTGCCAGCAGCTTCAACCCAGGGGCGGTCACTGAAGCTTTCTTT	CASSFNPGAVTEAFF
TRBV5-1	TRBJ1-1	TRBD1	-	TGCGCCAGCAGCTCCCGGACAGGGGGGAACACTGAAGCTTTCTTT	CASSSRTGGNTEAFF
TRBV25-1	TRBJ2-7	TRBD2	-	TGTGCCAGCACCGGGACTAGCGGACCCTACGAGCAGTACTTC	CASTGTSGPYEQYF
TRBV6-2/TRBV6-3	TRBJ1-3	-	once	TGTGCCAGCAGCCCTTATCTAACTGGAAACACCATATATTTT	CASSPYLTGNTIYF
TRBV19	TRBJ1-5	TRBD1	-	TGTGCCAGGGGGGACAGGGTCCGTCCCCAGCATTTT	CARGDRVRPQHF
TRBV19	TRBJ1-1	-	-	TGTGCCAGTAGTGTCACGATAGTAAACACTGAAGCTTTCTTT	CASSVTIVNTEAFF